This TCR beta chain was sequenced in a study of T cells after posttransplantation cyclophosphamide (dated by TCRdb to 2015 to 2016). Regarding the study in general: The study tracked T cell repertoire reconstitution by TRB sequencing after myeloablative bone marrow transplantation using posttransplantation cyclophosphamide as GVHD prophylaxis. Antigen receptor sequencing was done on samples from roughly 38 PTCy-treated patients and from approximately 16 related bone marrow donors of those patients. Blood from all 35 or so PTCy patients with 1-year posttransplant specimens was subjected to TRB sequencing. In 3 patients, up to about 3 additional blood samples taken between 2 and 5.2 years after transplant also underwent TRB sequencing, as did pretransplant blood from a handful of patients. Because TRA and TRB clonality were tightly correlated in 9 samples, subsequent TCR analyses were focused on TRB only. Public TRB sequences were compared against a database of over 3,000 sequences linked to responses to pathogens, tumor antigens, self-antigens and alloantigens.

The intended sense of this specimen's treatment or condition label: high-dose cyclophosphamide on days +3 and +4 as single-agent GVHD prophylaxis. For conditioning, the PTCy patients got busulfan and fludarabine, then a related or unrelated marrow graft, followed by cyclophosphamide on days +3 and +4. The PTCy-treated patients were enrolled in a prospective multi-institutional clinical trial. Mononuclear cells from peripheral blood and bone marrow were separated by Ficoll-Hypaque density centrifugation and then cryopreserved. This clone was counted many times. It has no known antigen specificity. Nothing much larger sits one base from this clone, and base qualities are not available. The CDR3 has 15 amino acids, counting the end cysteine and phenylalanine. Here the CDR3 DNA is all that survives: 45 bases in frame from base 1. V and J are trimmed by 5 bases and 9 bases, and the gene matches miss 13 bases of the junction. Taken from the germline V gene, the CDR1 and CDR2 loops are SGHNT and YENEEA.

Genomic DNA was used for TRB sequencing, which was performed with the immunoSEQ assay at survey resolution or with the hsTCRB kit. The paper's processing steps were these. The immunoSEQ software was used for initial read processing, and the LymphoSeq R package was used for repertoire analyses. Clonality was calculated as 1 minus normalized Shannon entropy, and the Gini coefficient was also calculated for each TRB dataset. Phenotypes of unsorted samples were inferred by mapping TRB sequences from sorted subsets of the recipient or donor onto unsorted samples of the same recipient. Entries here come from immuneACCESS through TCRdb and include only in-frame sequences with V and J called. Some clones fail to appear in such tables; in the studies checked, an unresolved V gene covers under half of the shortfall, and the cause of the remainder is unknown. That table is the source of V, J and clone size, and D and trimming were worked out from the DNA. The table puts around 10,000 clones in this sample, none counted just once. Roughly 28% of the sample lies in the top ten.

Study-level results and caveats: Donor-recipient similarity was low at 1-2 months but increased during the first year, and donor CD8+ memory clones often dominated later blood repertoires. The TRB repertoires of T cells infiltrating skin or GI tract showed only limited overlap with the TRB repertoires of T cells in blood. Across 45 or so patients, recipient CMV seropositivity and CMV reactivation were highly associated with TRB clonality; PTCy diversity was similar to CNI/methotrexate controls.

This clonotype was obtained from a female patient in her thirties or forties who received an allogeneic stem cell transplant from a related donor, was CMV-positive, and had no GVHD. After a transplant, some T cells may be the graft donor's own cells. Material: PBMCs, obtained after allogeneic stem cell transplant with posttransplant cyclophosphamide. This chain is built from TRBV11-3 and TRBJ2-5; 9 of the junction bases match TRBD2. The CDR3 corresponds to CASSGKLGLATAQYF. The DNA sequence is as follows: TGTGCCAGCAGCGGAAAGTTGGGACTAGCCACGGCCCAGTACTTC.